What follows are 25 T cell receptor beta chains derived from one specimen sequenced in a study of blood T cell repertoires in COVID-19. Data came from immunoSEQ multiplex PCR; TCRdb stores just in-frame clones and leaves some out. The sample shows 200,000 to 300,000 clones, around 84% of them seen only once. The sample was peripheral blood. All receptors come from a man between 60 and 75 years old with acute or convalescent COVID-19.

This clone has a handful of counts. The rearrangement links TRBV1 to TRBJ2-3; the table's D gene call, TRBD2, was not cross checked with the DNA. TRBV1 is listed as a pseudogene. This CDR3 contains 19 residues. Here the CDR3 reads CTSSQEGLACTVSTDTQYF. CDR3 DNA: TGCACCAGCAGCCAAGAAGGCCTAGCTTGTACGGTTAGCACAGATACGCAGTATTTT.

The chain is built from TRBV27 and TRBJ2-7, with 11 bases that match TRBD2. Germline-derived CDR1 and CDR2 are MNHEY and SMNVEV (reference sequence). J lost 12 bases, V lost 7 bases, and 17 bases had no gene match. There are 15 residues in the CDR3. CDR3 in amino acids: CASTYQLGTSGATYF. The CDR3 DNA reads TGTGCCAGCACTTACCAACTCGGGACTAGCGGAGCGACGTACTTC.

This clone was recorded once. The chain is built from TRBV18 and TRBJ2-7, with D possibly matching TRBD2 (5 bases). Germline CDR1 and CDR2: KGHSH and LQKENI. V lost 3 bases and J lost 6, with 18 bases in between. The CDR3 length is 15 residues. The CDR3 sequence is CASSPSGGPLSEQYF. The CDR3 DNA reads TGTGCCAGCTCACCTTCCGGCGGGCCTCTTAGCGAGCAGTACTTC.

This clone is a singleton in its sample. The rearrangement joins TRBV5-6 to TRBJ1-5, with 7 bases that match TRBD1. Germline CDR1 reads SGHDT; CDR2 reads YYEEEE. Trimming cost V 2 bases and J 0 bases; bases outside gene matches: 5. The CDR3 consists of 16 residues. For the CDR3, the DNA is TGTGCCAGCAGCTTATCATACAGGGGTAGCAATCAGCCCCAGCATTTT. This gives the protein CASSLSYRGSNQPQHF. Together with reference TRBV5-6 and TRBJ1-5, the CDR3 gives the full variable domain: DAGVTQSPTHLIKTRGQQVTLRCSPKSGHDTVSWYQQALGQGPQFIFQYYEEEERQRGNFPDRFSGHQFPNYSSELNVNALLLGDSALYLCASSLSYRGSNQPQHFGDGTRLSIL.

This chain joins TRBV3-1 (or the pseudogene TRBV3-2) and TRBJ2-3, with D tentatively TRBD2 (7 bases). This CDR3 has 14 amino acids. V gave up 1 base and J gave up 4 bases, with 9 bases separating them. Germline V gene lookup returns CDR1 LGHDT and CDR2 YNNKEL (reference sequence). The CDR3 nucleotides read TGTGCCAGCAGCCAAGTAGGGGGGGCAGATACGCAGTATTTT. As protein: CASSQVGGADTQYF.

This clone has a single count. The chain carries TRBV2 and TRBJ2-5, with 9 bases fitting TRBD2. J lost 4 bases, V lost 8 bases, and 5 bases had no gene match. Germline V gives CDR1 SNHLY, CDR2 FYNNEI. The CDR3 is 13 residues long. CDR3 loop: CASAGGLGETQYF. The CDR3 bases are TGTGCCAGCGCGGGGGGGCTCGGAGAGACCCAGTACTTC.

The gene calls are TRBV7-9 and TRBJ2-5, with D uncertain. V lost 5 bases and J lost 5, with 15 bases in between. CDR1 SEHNR and CDR2 FQNEAQ come from the germline V gene (reference sequence). The CDR3 extends over 14 amino acids. The CDR3 DNA is TGTGCCAGCAGCACGCTCCGGGTGCGGGAGACCCAGTACTTC. Encoded protein: CASSTLRVRETQYF. The whole variable domain, remainder taken from reference TRBV7-9 and TRBJ2-5, is DTGVSQNPRHKITKRGQNVTFRCDPISEHNRLYWYRQTLGQGPEFLTYFQNEAQLEKSRLLSDRFSAERPKGSFSTLEIQRTEQGDSAMYLCASSTLRVRETQYFGPGTRLLVL.

The gene calls are TRBV30 and TRBJ1-6, with 10 bases lining up with TRBD1. The CDR3 is 16 amino acids. V lost 3 bases and J lost 6; bases outside the gene matches: 8. The germline gives CDR1 GTSNPN, CDR2 SVGIG (reference sequence). The CDR3 spells CAWRQRTGGGNSPLHF. As DNA, the CDR3 is TGTGCCTGGAGGCAACGGACAGGGGGTGGTAATTCACCCCTCCACTTT.

J is TRBJ1-5 and V is TRBV27, with TRBD1 matching over 8 bases. Germline V lookup: CDR1 MNHEY, CDR2 SMNVEV (reference sequence). J gave up 4 bases and V 6 bases, and 2 bases lay outside the gene matches. This CDR3 has 13 amino acids. CDR3 protein: CASRQGGNQPQHF. The CDR3 DNA follows: TGTGCCAGCAGACAGGGGGGTAATCAGCCCCAGCATTTT.

The J gene is TRBJ1-4, the V gene TRBV7-9; a weak D match, TRBD1 (6 bases). This CDR3 is built from 15 residues. The germline CDR1 and CDR2 sequences are SEHNR and FQNEAQ (reference sequence). V lost 5 bases to trimming and J lost 1 base, with 11 bases between them. CDR3 DNA sequence: TGTGCCAGCAGCCCCTCAGGGGTAACTAATGAAAAACTGTTTTTT. The encoded protein is CASSPSGVTNEKLFF.

V usage is TRBV6-6 and J usage is TRBJ1-5, with 7 nucleotides matching TRBD1. CDR3 length equals 16 residues. Trimming removed 8 bases from V and 7 bases from J; junction bases left unmatched: 17. The germline V gene has CDR1 MNHNY and CDR2 SVGAGI (reference sequence). The CDR3 DNA is TGTGCCAGCTTCCTACGGCGACAGGGACTAGAACAGCCCCAGCATTTT. Amino acid sequence: CASFLRRQGLEQPQHF.

The chain links TRBV7-2 to TRBJ2-7; 7 nucleotides match TRBD2. CDR1 and CDR2 (germline): SGHTA, FQGNSA. V dropped 2 bases and J dropped 2; count of bases not matched to a gene: 3. The CDR3 totals 14 residues. CDR3 sequence: CASSLLGGAYEQYF. The CDR3 DNA reads TGTGCCAGCAGCTTACTTGGGGGGGCCTACGAGCAGTACTTC.

The V call is TRBV18, the J call TRBJ1-1; D call uncertain. The CDR3 contains 14 residues. Between the trimmed V and J ends, which lost 3 bases and 5 bases, there was a span of 13 bases. The V gene's germline CDR1 is KGHSH and CDR2 LQKENI. CDR3 loop: CASSPEAGYTEAFF. CDR3 DNA: TGTGCCAGCTCACCCGAGGCGGGTTATACTGAAGCTTTCTTT.

The rearrangement uses TRBV5-8 and TRBJ1-3; D gene uncertain. The V gene lost 1 base and the J gene lost 6 bases, with 8 bases spanning the gap. The germline gives CDR1 SGHTS, CDR2 YDEGEE. This CDR3 region has 13 residues. This CDR3 is CASSLRDVNTIYF. The CDR3 nucleotides read TGTGCCAGCAGCTTGCGGGATGTAAACACCATATATTTT.

The rearrangement links TRBV27 to TRBJ2-5, with a possible D match to TRBD1 (6 bases). The germline gives CDR1 MNHEY, CDR2 SMNVEV (reference sequence). Trimming shortened V by 2 bases and J by 4 bases, and 20 bases separated the two germline ends. CDR3 size: 17 residues. Here the CDR3 reads CASSLRSSKGVGETQYF. DNA of the CDR3: TGTGCCAGCAGTTTACGGTCTTCGAAGGGGGTCGGAGAGACCCAGTACTTC.

V gene TRBV4-1 combines with J gene TRBJ1-1, with D uncertain. The germline V gene encodes CDR1 MGHRA and CDR2 YSYEKL. This CDR3 comprises 14 residues. Deletions cut 2 bases from V and 1 base from J, with 8 bases between. The CDR3 here is CASSQTHGNTEAFF. In nucleotides, the CDR3 is TGCGCCAGCAGCCAAACTCACGGGAACACTGAAGCTTTCTTT.

The rearrangement uses TRBV3-1 (or the pseudogene TRBV3-2) and TRBJ2-7; TRBD2 matches 8 bases. V shed 2 bases and J 0 bases; nucleotides not matched to a gene: 6. The CDR3 is made up of 16 amino acids. Germline CDR1 reads LGHDT; CDR2 reads YNNKEL (reference sequence). In nucleotides, the CDR3 is TGTGCCAGCAGCCAAAGGGGCGGGAGGAGCTCCTACGAGCAGTACTTC. Translated: CASSQRGGRSSYEQYF.

This clone has only a few counts. This chain joins TRBV18 and TRBJ2-7; a weak D match, TRBD2 (6 bases). Trimming removed 3 bases from V and 3 bases from J, with 12 bases in between. Germline lookup yields CDR1 KGHSH and CDR2 LQKENI. This CDR3 comprises 14 residues. CDR3 sequence reads: CASSPSQDYYEQYF. In nucleotides, the CDR3 is TGTGCCAGCTCACCCAGCCAGGACTACTACGAGCAGTACTTC.

The rearrangement uses TRBV5-4 and TRBJ2-5; D may be TRBD2 (5 bases). This CDR3 contains 14 residues. V lost 4 bases, J lost 2 bases, and 12 bases lay in between. Germline CDR1 reads SGHNT; CDR2 reads YYREEE (reference sequence). The CDR3 nucleotides are TGTGCCAGCAGCGCCGGGGTCTTACAAGAGACCCAGTACTTC. Amino acids: CASSAGVLQETQYF.

The rearrangement joins TRBV19 to TRBJ1-2; a possible D gene is TRBD1 (6 bases). This CDR3 is built from 14 residues. Trimming pared 6 bases from V and 4 bases from J, leaving 15 bases between. Germline CDR1 and CDR2: LNHDA and SQIVND (reference sequence). This chain's CDR3 is CASRQDRFFYGYTF. The CDR3 DNA reads TGTGCCAGTAGACAAGACAGGTTCTTCTATGGCTACACCTTC.

The J gene is TRBJ2-7, the V gene TRBV28; weak D call: TRBD1 (7 bases). CDR3 size: 15 residues. V was shortened by 2 bases and J by 4 bases, with 15 bases between the two germline ends. Germline V gene lookup returns CDR1 MDHEN and CDR2 SYDVKM. The CDR3 here is CASSLTTPGGYEQYF. In DNA, the CDR3 is TGTGCCAGCAGTTTAACCACTCCAGGGGGGTACGAGCAGTACTTC.

The genes are TRBV9 and TRBJ2-1, with TRBD2 matching over 8 bases. The trim removed 0 bases at V and 4 bases at J, leaving 6 bases unmatched. The germline CDR1 and CDR2 sequences are SGDLS and YYNGEE. This CDR3 has 16 residues. CDR3: CASSVEGQREYNEQFF. In DNA, the CDR3 is TGTGCCAGCAGCGTAGAGGGCCAGCGGGAGTACAATGAGCAGTTCTTC.

The chain recombines TRBV6-5 with TRBJ1-6; 7 bases match TRBD1. V trimming: 7 bases; J trimming: 2 bases; junction bases outside the gene matches: 5. This CDR3 region has 15 residues. The germline V gene encodes CDR1 MNHEY and CDR2 SVGAGI. This CDR3 reads CASMDDRAYNSPLHF. CDR3 DNA: TGTGCCAGCATGGACGACAGGGCCTATAATTCACCCCTCCACTTT.

This chain links TRBV28 with TRBJ2-3, with 10 bases fitting TRBD2. Per the germline V gene, CDR1 is MDHEN and CDR2 is SYDVKM. The CDR3 loop spans 15 amino acids. The V and J ends lost 7 bases and 5 bases, in that order; junction bases with no gene match: 9. CDR3 in DNA: TGTGCCAGCACCCCTGGCCTAGCGGGAGAAGATACGCAGTATTTT. As protein: CASTPGLAGEDTQYF.

V and J are TRBV5-1 and TRBJ1-4, with 9 nucleotides matching TRBD1. The trim removed 3 bases at V and 8 bases at J, leaving 8 bases unmatched. The germline V gene has CDR1 SGHRS and CDR2 YFSETQ. The CDR3 consists of 15 residues. DNA of the CDR3: TGCGCCAGCAGCTGGGGGCACAGGGGGCCCGAAAAACTGTTTTTT. Residues: CASSWGHRGPEKLFF.